The 3 T cell receptor beta chains given below trace back to one sample, sequenced in a study of T cells expressing NK-cell markers. TCRdb reprocessed the 5' RACE reads and stores each CDR3 protein as one record, lacking DNA. Reported are about 370,000 distinct CDR3 sequences; the ten largest clones contain about 10%. The sequenced sample consisted of blood T cells: a sorted CD56 or NKG2C T cell subset, CD4+ or CD8+ T cells, or bulk PBMC T cells (not recorded which). Receptors were obtained from a woman between 50 and 59 years old in good health.

This chain connects TRBV2 to TRBJ2-7; the TCRdb call, TRBD2, lacks DNA for checking. The germline V gene encodes CDR1 SNHLY and CDR2 FYNNEI. The CDR3 spans 16 residues. CDR3 region: CASSPWTSGTPYEQYF.

J is TRBJ2-1 and V is TRBV6-6. The CDR3 consists of 19 residues. CDR1 and CDR2 (germline): MNHNY, SVGAGI (reference sequence). CDR3 residues: CASRTGGRSERGSYNEQFF.

The chain combines TRBV6-4 with TRBJ2-1; with no DNA, the TCRdb D assignment of TRBD2 cannot be verified. The CDR3 spans 13 residues. Per germline, CDR1 MRHNA and CDR2 SNTAGT. CDR3 amino acids: CASSRTSGGEQFF.